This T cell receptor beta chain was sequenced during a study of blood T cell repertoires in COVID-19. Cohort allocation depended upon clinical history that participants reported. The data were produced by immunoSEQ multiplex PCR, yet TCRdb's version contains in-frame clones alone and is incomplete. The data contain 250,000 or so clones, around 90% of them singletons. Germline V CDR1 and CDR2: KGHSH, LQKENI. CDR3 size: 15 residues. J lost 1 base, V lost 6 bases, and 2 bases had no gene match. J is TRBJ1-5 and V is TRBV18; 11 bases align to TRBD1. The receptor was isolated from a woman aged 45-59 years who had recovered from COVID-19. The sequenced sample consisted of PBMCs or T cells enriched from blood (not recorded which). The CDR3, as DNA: TGTGCCAGCTCCGGGACAGGGGGGAGCAATCAGCCCCAGCATTTT. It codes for CASSGTGGSNQPQHF. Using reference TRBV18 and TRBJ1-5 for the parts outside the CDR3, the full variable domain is NAGVMQNPRHLVRRRGQEARLRCSPMKGHSHVYWYRQLPEEGLKFMVYLQKENIIDESGMPKERFSAEFPKEGPSILRIQQVVRGDSAAYFCASSGTGGSNQPQHFGDGTRLSIL.